The sequence of this T cell receptor beta chain was determined in a study of blood T cell repertoires in COVID-19 (dated by TCRdb to about 2020). About the full investigation: Samples from collaborators originated in the United States, Italy and Spain and spanned both the acute and convalescent phases of COVID-19. The prospective study material was composed of cDNA or gDNA derived from T cells, B-cell-depleted T cells, or PBMCs. Deeply sampled blood TCRbeta repertoires from subjects exposed to, actively infected with, or recovered from COVID-19 were included in the dataset. The repertoires were made available in a free public database intended to serve as a resource for research on the immune response to SARS-CoV-2. Samples were obtained from the ongoing ImmuneRACE study (first 160 participants) and from 1,254 subjects provided by 6 global collaborators. The sample metadata nearly always contained a de-identified subject ID, COVID-19 status, age in years and sex. HLA class I and class II types, where available, came from metadata supplied by the sample provider rather than from assay-based typing.

The CDR3 numbers 13 residues from cysteine through phenylalanine. Just the 39-base CDR3 DNA is kept, in frame starting at base 1. CDR1 and CDR2 are drawn from the germline V gene: SGHTA, FQGNSA. V is pared back by 6 bases and J by 5 bases, with 13 bases lying between the germline termini. Paper-wide results and their limitations: How much clinical and demographic metadata was included differed by source and by participant, and the metadata was provided uncurated.

TCRbeta CDR3 regions were amplified from genomic DNA by means of the immunoSEQ Assay, a bias-controlled multiplex PCR. Processing in the source paper ran as follows. Nucleated cell counts per sample were estimated from amplification of reference gene primers within the assay. To quantify the absolute abundance of each unique TCRbeta CDR3 rearrangement, sequence reads were collapsed and filtered. For each sample, productive Simpson clonality was calculated as the square root of Simpson's diversity index across productive rearrangements. Held by TCRdb, this immuneACCESS table contains in-frame sequences only and omits some clones. Under half of the omission traces to an unresolved V gene where checked; the cause of the rest is unknown. V, J and clone size are taken as reported in that table, and D and trimming were inferred from the DNA itself. For this sample the table gives approximately 64,000 clones, of which approximately 80% were detected only once. Jointly, the top ten make up about 0.87% of the sample.

Collaborating institutions collected whole blood in K2EDTA tubes following their own protocols. Collaborator samples were shipped for TCRbeta analysis as frozen whole blood, isolated PBMCs, or DNA extracted from either sample type. For this clone: There is no known antigen for this receptor. Qualities for individual bases were not recorded, and no much larger clone is one base off.

The sequence links TRBV7-2 to TRBJ2-5; the D gene remains uncertain. This TCR derives from a woman in her 70s with acute or convalescent COVID-19. The sample taken for sequencing was peripheral blood. For the CDR3, the sequence is CASRRGIQETQYF. In nucleotides, the sequence is TGTGCCAGCAGGCGAGGTATTCAGGAGACCCAGTACTTC. Here the CDR3 is joined to the reference TRBV7-2 and TRBJ2-5 genes, and the full variable domain is: GAGVSQSPSNKVTEKGKDVELRCDPISGHTALYWYRQSLGQGLEFLIYFQGNSAPDKSGLPSDRFSAERTGGSVSTLTIQRTQQEDSAVYLCASRRGIQETQYFGPGTRLLVL.